The 30 T cell receptor beta chains in this list originate from one sample, sequenced in a study of T-cell memory formation after mild COVID-19. TCRdb reanalysed the 5' RACE reads using MiXCR and keeps one entry per CDR3 protein. The repertoire includes approximately 200,000 distinct CDR3 sequences, approximately 16% of them detected once, and about 2% sits in the top ten. The sample comprised PBMCs or a T cell subset sorted from them (not recorded which). The receptors shown here come from an adult woman who had mild COVID-19 (a few samples of this study predate the infection). Cell type and time point are not known.

This clonotype came up a few times. The chain employs TRBV7-2 and TRBJ1-1; 8 nucleotides line up with TRBD1. V shed 5 bases and J 4 bases; nucleotides not matched to a gene: 6. CDR3 length equals 14 residues. The V gene's germline CDR1 is SGHTA and CDR2 FQGNSA. DNA of the CDR3: TGTGCCAGCAGCCGCGACAGGGGTACCACTGAAGCTTTCTTT. Encoded protein: CASSRDRGTTEAFF.

The genes are TRBV6-5 and TRBJ2-5; D gene uncertain. The CDR3 runs to 15 residues. Trimming cost V 6 bases and J 2 bases, with 16 bases left between them. Germline V CDR1 and CDR2: MNHEY, SVGAGI. This chain's CDR3 is CASSPRRMTQETQYF. CDR3 DNA: TGTGCCAGCAGCCCCCGTCGGATGACACAAGAGACCCAGTACTTC.

The chain is built from TRBV7-6 and TRBJ2-7, with D possibly called TRBD1 or TRBD2 (6 bases each). Trimming removed 1 base at V and 12 bases at J, with 16 bases between. Germline assignment: CDR1 SGHVS and CDR2 FNYEAQ. The CDR3 is 13 amino acids. The CDR3 region has the DNA TGTGCCAGCAGCTTAGAGGGGGGCAAACGGGGGTACTTC. Translation: CASSLEGGKRGYF.

V usage is TRBV7-9 and J usage is TRBJ2-5; D is uncertain. This CDR3 contains 14 residues. Trimming pared 1 base from V and 1 base from J, leaving 7 bases between. Germline V lookup: CDR1 SEHNR, CDR2 FQNEAQ (reference sequence). The CDR3 nucleotides are TGTGCCAGCAGCTTAGGCCACATCCAAGAGACCCAGTACTTC. This codes for CASSLGHIQETQYF.

This clonotype was observed at least ten times. The rearrangement uses TRBV5-1 and TRBJ1-4; 7 bases agree with TRBD1. Per germline, CDR1 SGHRS and CDR2 YFSETQ. This CDR3 comprises 16 residues. V trimming: 3 bases; J trimming: 0 bases; junction bases outside the gene matches: 5. The CDR3 sequence is CASSSNRGPTNEKLFF. The CDR3 nucleotides are TGCGCCAGCAGCTCAAACAGGGGTCCAACTAATGAAAAACTGTTTTTT.

The chain carries TRBV25-1 and TRBJ2-7; TRBD2 might be the D (6 bases). The CDR3 is made up of 16 amino acids. V was clipped by 1 base and J by 0 bases, with 13 bases between them. Germline V gives CDR1 MGHDK, CDR2 SYGVNS. This chain's CDR3 is CASSESGGSGSYEQYF. The CDR3 nucleotides are TGTGCCAGCAGTGAATCTGGTGGTAGCGGCTCCTACGAGCAGTACTTC.

A few counts support this clonotype. The V and J genes are TRBV4-3 and TRBJ2-6; the D gene is possibly TRBD1 (5 bases). Between the trimmed V and J ends, which lost 4 bases and 3 bases, there was a span of 10 bases. Per the germline V gene, CDR1 is LGHNA and CDR2 is YSLEER. This CDR3 region has 15 residues. CDR3 loop: CASSPTGLGANVLTF. CDR3 DNA: TGCGCCAGCAGCCCAACAGGTCTTGGGGCCAACGTCCTGACTTTC.

This clonotype was recorded only once. The gene calls are TRBV14 and TRBJ2-7; possibly TRBD1 for D (5 bases). CDR3 size: 15 residues. With 1 base removed from V and 0 bases from J, the gap between germline ends came to 10 bases. Germline assignment: CDR1 SGHDN and CDR2 FVKESK. CDR3 amino acids: CASSQVDRLSYEQYF. CDR3 DNA sequence: TGTGCCAGCAGCCAAGTTGACAGACTCTCCTACGAGCAGTACTTC.

The CDR3 sequence is CASSQGGYEQFF. The CDR3 coding sequence is TGTGCCAGCAGCCAGGGGGGGTATGAGCAGTTCTTC. This chain joins TRBV3-1 and TRBJ2-1, with 7 bases lining up with TRBD2. Germline CDR1 and CDR2: LGHDT and YNNKEL (reference sequence). The CDR3 covers 12 residues. Trimming cost V 3 bases and J 8 bases; bases outside gene matches: 1.

The V gene is TRBV2, the J gene TRBJ2-3, with 12 bases fitting TRBD2. The CDR3 spans 15 residues. The trim removed 4 bases at V and 4 bases at J, leaving 3 bases unmatched. Germline V lookup: CDR1 SNHLY, CDR2 FYNNEI. CDR3 in amino acids: CASSGTSGIADTQYF. The CDR3 DNA sequence: TGTGCCAGCAGTGGGACTAGCGGGATTGCAGATACGCAGTATTTT.

The rearrangement links TRBV30 to TRBJ2-7, with D unclear. Germline CDR1 GTSNPN, CDR2 SVGIG (reference sequence). V lost 2 bases, J lost 8 bases, and 16 bases lay in between. CDR3 size: 13 residues. CDR3 nucleotide sequence: TGTGCCTGGAGTATTCCCCAGGAGCGCAAGCAGTACTTC. Protein: CAWSIPQERKQYF.

This clonotype appeared a few times. This chain connects TRBV29-1 to TRBJ2-5, with 10 nucleotides matching TRBD1. From germline, CDR1 is SQVTM and CDR2 ANQGSEA. CDR3 length equals 15 residues. The V and J ends lost 7 bases and 3 bases, in that order; junction bases with no gene match: 11. This CDR3 is CSASRLGQGKETQYF. For the CDR3, the DNA is TGCAGCGCAAGCCGCCTGGGACAGGGGAAAGAGACCCAGTACTTC.

This clonotype came up many times. The chain links TRBV29-1 to TRBJ2-5; D may correspond to TRBD1 or TRBD2 (5 bases each). V was shortened by 7 bases and J by 5 bases, with 17 bases between the two germline ends. CDR1 and CDR2 from the germline V gene are SQVTM and ANQGSEA. CDR3 length: 13 amino acids. The CDR3 bases are TGCAGCGAGGGGTCAGAGGAGGTTGAGACCCAGTACTTC. It codes for CSEGSEEVETQYF.

The chain combines TRBV15 with TRBJ2-3, with 7 nucleotides matching TRBD1. The CDR3 consists of 14 residues. V lost 6 bases and J lost 2; bases outside the gene matches: 5. In germline, CDR1 is LNHNV, CDR2 YYDKDF (reference sequence). The CDR3 region is CATRTGPITDTQYF. In DNA form, the CDR3 reads TGTGCCACCAGGACAGGGCCCATCACAGATACGCAGTATTTT.

The V gene is TRBV18, the J gene TRBJ2-1, with TRBD2 identical over 7 bases. Germline CDR1 is KGHSH and CDR2 is LQKENI. With 4 bases clipped from V and 11 bases from J, the junction kept 8 bases outside the gene matches. The CDR3 loop spans 13 amino acids. The CDR3 coding sequence is TGTGCCAGCTCACTGCGGGAGCCCCCGCAGCAGTTCTTC. Its protein product is CASSLREPPQQFF. Variable domain in full (rest from reference TRBV18 and TRBJ2-1): NAGVMQNPRHLVRRRGQEARLRCSPMKGHSHVYWYRQLPEEGLKFMVYLQKENIIDESGMPKERFSAEFPKEGPSILRIQQVVRGDSAAYFCASSLREPPQQFFGPGTRLTVL.

This clonotype was detected a few times. V gene TRBV25-1 combines with J gene TRBJ2-5; D is perhaps TRBD1 (6 bases). Germline-derived CDR1 and CDR2 are MGHDK and SYGVNS. The CDR3 extends over 17 amino acids. With 1 base removed from V and 9 bases from J, the gap between germline ends came to 24 bases. CDR3 region: CASSESGARRDKGSQYF. In DNA, the CDR3 is TGTGCCAGCAGTGAATCAGGGGCAAGACGGGACAAAGGGTCCCAGTACTTC.

In its sample, this clonotype was seen once. The chain is built from TRBV3-1 and TRBJ2-5; D is perhaps TRBD2 (5 bases). CDR1 and CDR2 (germline): LGHDT, YNNKEL (reference sequence). The CDR3 contains 14 residues. With 4 bases removed from V and 5 bases from J, the gap between germline ends came to 14 bases. In nucleotides, the CDR3 is TGTGCCAGCAGCCTCGATGGTAGGAGGGAGACCCAGTACTTC. Residues: CASSLDGRRETQYF.

This clonotype was observed a few times. The chain recombines TRBV7-3 with TRBJ2-7; D may be TRBD2 (6 bases). V was clipped by 0 bases and J by 2 bases, with 11 bases between them. CDR1 is SGHTA and CDR2 is FQGTGA in the germline V gene. This CDR3 region has 15 residues. The CDR3, as DNA: TGTGCCAGCAGCTTAACTGTAGGCGGGACCTACGAGCAGTACTTC. Its translation is CASSLTVGGTYEQYF.

Only a few counts were recorded for this clonotype. V and J are TRBV2 and TRBJ2-5, with no clear D. V lost 2 bases and J 5 bases, leaving 18 bases between the germline ends. Germline V CDR1 and CDR2: SNHLY, FYNNEI. This CDR3 region has 16 residues. For the CDR3, the DNA is TGTGCCAGCAGTGAAAGGATGGGCAGGACGATTGAGACCCAGTACTTC. Its protein is CASSERMGRTIETQYF.

The genes are TRBV7-9 and TRBJ2-3, with TRBD2 matching over 10 bases. This CDR3 comprises 16 residues. V shed 1 base and J 3 bases; nucleotides not matched to a gene: 4. From germline, CDR1 is SEHNR and CDR2 FQNEAQ (reference sequence). CDR3 DNA sequence: TGTGCCAGCAGCTTAGAGCGGGGGGGCCGAACAGATACGCAGTATTTT. Its protein product is CASSLERGGRTDTQYF.

The genes are TRBV7-8 and TRBJ1-1; TRBD1 is a possible D gene (6 bases). V was trimmed by 0 bases and J by 6 bases, leaving 11 bases between them. The CDR3 totals 14 residues. Germline lookup yields CDR1 SGHVS and CDR2 FQNEAQ. The CDR3 protein is CASSLAAGEAEAFF. CDR3 sequence (DNA): TGTGCCAGCAGCTTAGCGGCAGGGGAGGCTGAAGCTTTCTTT. The complete variable domain, with remaining parts taken from reference TRBV7-8 and TRBJ1-1, reads GAGVSQSPRYKVAKRGQDVALRCDPISGHVSLFWYQQALGQGPEFLTYFQNEAQLDKSGLPSDRFFAERPEGSVSTLKIQRTQQEDSAVYLCASSLAAGEAEAFFGQGTRLTVV.

This clonotype has just a few counts. The genes are TRBV5-1 and TRBJ2-3, with TRBD1 matching over 7 bases. Germline values: CDR1 SGHRS, CDR2 YFSETQ. The CDR3 covers 14 residues. V was clipped by 4 bases and J by 3 bases; unmatched bases: 5. This chain's CDR3 is CASSRGQATDTQYF. CDR3 bases: TGCGCCAGCAGCAGAGGACAGGCAACAGATACGCAGTATTTT.

This chain uses TRBV3-1 with TRBJ2-5; D unresolved. The CDR3 sequence is 11 residues long. The germline gives CDR1 LGHDT, CDR2 YNNKEL (reference sequence). Trimming stripped 1 base from V and 6 bases from J, with 3 bases between. CDR3 region: CASSQVKTQYF. Written as DNA, the CDR3 is TGTGCCAGCAGCCAAGTGAAGACCCAGTACTTC.

This clonotype was observed once. CDR3 sequence reads: CSAPSSGGTDTQYF. DNA of the CDR3: TGCAGTGCTCCTTCTAGCGGGGGTACAGATACGCAGTATTTT. This rearrangement joins TRBV20-1 to TRBJ2-3, with 10 bases that match TRBD2. The V gene end was trimmed by 5 bases and the J gene end by 3 bases; junction bases not matched to a gene: 5. This CDR3 has 14 residues. Germline V lookup: CDR1 DFQATT, CDR2 SNEGSKA (reference sequence).

J is TRBJ2-1 and V is TRBV3-1, with 10 bases matching TRBD2. This CDR3 spans 14 amino acids. Germline V gene sequence: CDR1 LGHDT, CDR2 YNNKEL (reference sequence). V lost 4 bases to trimming and J lost 9 bases; unmatched junction nucleotides: 6. The CDR3 loop reads CASSRVLAGLEQFF. The DNA for the CDR3 is TGTGCCAGCAGCCGCGTACTAGCGGGGCTTGAGCAGTTCTTC.

V gene TRBV3-1 combines with J gene TRBJ1-2; no clear D. V was cut by 2 bases and J by 5 bases, with 18 bases left in between. The length of the CDR3 is 16 residues. CDR1 LGHDT and CDR2 YNNKEL come from the germline V gene (reference sequence). The CDR3 loop reads CASSQPDGLKRYGYTF. The CDR3 DNA is TGTGCCAGCAGCCAACCCGACGGCCTAAAACGGTATGGCTACACCTTC.

This clonotype was seen ten or more times. The genes are TRBV12-3 or TRBV12-4 and TRBJ2-7, with D perhaps TRBD2 (5 bases). CDR3 length equals 14 residues. The V end lost 6 bases, the J end lost 7 bases, and 19 bases lay between the germline ends. CDR3 sequence (DNA): TGTGCCAGCAGACCAACTAGTGCACCTGGAGAGCAGTACTTC. Protein product: CASRPTSAPGEQYF.

The chain recombines TRBV7-8 with TRBJ2-5; D remains unclear. Trimming cost V 5 bases and J 4 bases, with 20 bases left between them. From germline, CDR1 is SGHVS and CDR2 FQNEAQ. The CDR3 covers 16 residues. The CDR3: CASSTRRILFVETQYF. For the CDR3, the DNA is TGTGCCAGCAGCACTCGGAGAATTCTATTCGTAGAGACCCAGTACTTC.

This clonotype was seen a handful of times. This chain's CDR3 is CASSLPDSTYEQYF. CDR3 nucleotides: TGCGCCAGCAGCTTGCCGGACAGTACCTACGAGCAGTACTTC. The rearrangement uses TRBV5-1 and TRBJ2-7, with a tentative D call TRBD1 (6 bases). V was shortened by 1 base and J by 2 bases, with 10 bases between the two germline ends. From germline, CDR1 is SGHRS and CDR2 YFSETQ. The CDR3 length is 14 residues.

This chain connects TRBV7-2 to TRBJ2-7, with D perhaps TRBD2 (5 bases). The CDR3 spans 15 residues. From germline, CDR1 is SGHTA and CDR2 FQGNSA. V was trimmed by 0 bases and J by 2 bases, leaving 11 bases between them. CDR3 bases: TGTGCCAGCAGCTTAGCTAGCGCGTCCCCCTACGAGCAGTACTTC. This codes for CASSLASASPYEQYF.